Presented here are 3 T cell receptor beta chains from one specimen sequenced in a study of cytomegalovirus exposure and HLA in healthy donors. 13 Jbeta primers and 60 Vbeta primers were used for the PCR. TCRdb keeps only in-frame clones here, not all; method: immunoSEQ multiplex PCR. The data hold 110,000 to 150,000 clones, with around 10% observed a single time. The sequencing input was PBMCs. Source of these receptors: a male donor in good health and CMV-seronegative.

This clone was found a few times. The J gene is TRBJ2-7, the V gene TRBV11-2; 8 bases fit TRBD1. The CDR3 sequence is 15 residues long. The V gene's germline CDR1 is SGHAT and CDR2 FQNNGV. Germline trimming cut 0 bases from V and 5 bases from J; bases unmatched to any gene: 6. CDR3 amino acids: CASSLEWTGFHEQYF. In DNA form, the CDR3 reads TGTGCCAGCAGCTTAGAGTGGACAGGGTTTCACGAGCAGTACTTC.

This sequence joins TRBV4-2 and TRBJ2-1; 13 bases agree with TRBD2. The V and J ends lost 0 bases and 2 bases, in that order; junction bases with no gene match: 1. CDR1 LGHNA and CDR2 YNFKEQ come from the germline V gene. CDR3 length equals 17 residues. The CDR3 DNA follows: TGTGCCAGCAGCCAAGAACTAGCGGGAGGGACCTACAATGAGCAGTTCTTC. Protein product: CASSQELAGGTYNEQFF.

As DNA, the CDR3 is TGTGCCAGCAGTTTTAAAGCGGGACAAGGGGACGGGGAGCTGTTTTTT. It specifies CASSFKAGQGDGELFF. The genes are TRBV27 and TRBJ2-2; tentatively, D is TRBD2 (7 bases). Trimming pared 3 bases from V and 7 bases from J, leaving 18 bases between. The germline V gene has CDR1 MNHEY and CDR2 SMNVEV (reference sequence). The CDR3 spans 16 residues.